This T cell receptor beta chain derives from a study of blood T cell repertoires in COVID-19. Overall study: COVID-19 samples from acute and convalescent phases originated in the United States, Italy and Spain.

This CDR3 spans 14 amino acids. Trimming took 3 bases from V and 7 from J, leaving 14 bases between them. Germline assignment: CDR1 SGHKS and CDR2 YYEKEE (reference sequence). Measured with immunoSEQ multiplex PCR; TCRdb has only the in-frame clones, and not every one. The sample yields 240,000 or so clones, 75% to 90% seen once. V is TRBV5-5 and J is TRBJ1-3; a weak D match, TRBD1 (5 bases). This TCR derives from a woman aged 40 to 49 with acute COVID-19. Sequencing was performed on PBMCs or T cells enriched from blood (not recorded which). The CDR3 sequence: CASSYQGFGNTIYF. CDR3 DNA: TGTGCCAGCAGCTATCAGGGCTTCGGGAACACCATATATTTT.